Below, 24 T cell receptor beta chains from the same sample are listed, as sequenced in a study of response to subunit inactivated influenza vaccine. TCRdb used MiXCR to reprocess the RT-PCR reads, holding one entry per CDR3 protein. The table lists around 500,000 distinct CDR3 sequences, approximately 10% of them singletons, with less than 15% in the top ten. The sequencing here drew on PBMCs from blood, taken more than 35 days after vaccination. The receptors originated from a man between 45 and 60 years old who received an inactivated influenza vaccine.

This clonotype was found many times. The gene calls are TRBV5-6 and TRBJ2-7; a weak D match, TRBD1 (5 bases). Germline V gene lookup returns CDR1 SGHDT and CDR2 YYEEEE. CDR3 size: 14 residues. V was clipped by 0 bases and J by 2 bases, with 9 bases between them. The CDR3 reads CASSLVGRAYEQYF. DNA for the CDR3: TGTGCCAGCAGCTTGGTGGGCAGGGCCTACGAGCAGTACTTC.

This clonotype was picked up a small number of times. The genes are TRBV5-1 and TRBJ2-7; TRBD2 might be the D (6 bases). CDR1 and CDR2 from the germline V gene are SGHRS and YFSETQ. Trimming left V 0 bases short and J 5 bases short, with 18 bases between. CDR3 length equals 16 residues. DNA for the CDR3: TGCGCCAGCAGCTTGGGGCTACTAGCCCTACCGGACGAGCAGTACTTC. It translates to CASSLGLLALPDEQYF. Using reference TRBV5-1 and TRBJ2-7 for the parts outside the CDR3, the full variable domain is KAGVTQTPRYLIKTRGQQVTLSCSPISGHRSVSWYQQTPGQGLQFLFEYFSETQRNKGNFPGRFSGRQFSNSRSEMNVSTLELGDSALYLCASSLGLLALPDEQYFGPGTRLTVT.

This clonotype was seen at least ten times. This chain uses TRBV29-1 with TRBJ1-1; TRBD1 is a possible D gene (5 bases). The CDR3 consists of 13 residues. Trimming took 7 bases from V and 1 from J, leaving 13 bases between them. Germline CDR1 is SQVTM and CDR2 is ANQGSEA. CDR3 DNA: TGCAGCGCCCGGGGACGGAGGAACACTGAAGCTTTCTTT. Encoded protein: CSARGRRNTEAFF.

This CDR3 reads CASSDAGLAGVETQYF. The CDR3 DNA reads as TGTGCCAGCAGCGACGCGGGACTAGCGGGAGTAGAGACCCAGTACTTC. The chain uses TRBV9 and TRBJ2-5; 14 nucleotides align to TRBD2. The germline CDR1 and CDR2 sequences are SGDLS and YYNGEE. This CDR3 has 16 amino acids. V dropped 3 bases and J dropped 4; count of bases not matched to a gene: 5.

Ten or more counts support this clonotype. V and J are TRBV28 and TRBJ1-1; no reliable D call. The germline V gene has CDR1 MDHEN and CDR2 SYDVKM. The CDR3 runs to 14 residues. V was pared by 1 base and J by 6 bases, with 12 bases between. The CDR3 coding sequence is TGTGCCAGCAGTTTATTATTTTTGGGATCTGAAGCTTTCTTT. Translation gives CASSLLFLGSEAFF.

The chain uses TRBV29-1 and TRBJ2-7; D may be TRBD1 or TRBD2 (6 bases each). Per germline, CDR1 SQVTM and CDR2 ANQGSEA. V lost 4 bases and J 4 bases, leaving 23 bases between the germline ends. This CDR3 has 16 amino acids. For the CDR3, the DNA is TGCAGCGTTGCTGGACATACAGGGACTGGGGGTTACGAGCAGTACTTC. This translates into CSVAGHTGTGGYEQYF.

The table lists this clonotype with a few counts. The gene calls are TRBV7-3 and TRBJ2-1; the match to TRBD2 covers 9 bases. This CDR3 has 15 residues. Germline loops: CDR1 SGHTA, CDR2 FQGTGA. After removal of 4 bases from V and 6 bases from J, the junction contained 7 bases not matched to a gene. The CDR3 sequence: CASSSLAGAGNEQFF. In DNA, the CDR3 is TGTGCCAGCAGCTCTTTAGCGGGAGCGGGCAATGAGCAGTTCTTC.

This clonotype was observed many times. The chain uses TRBV12-3 or TRBV12-4 and TRBJ2-7; D call uncertain. This CDR3 comprises 13 residues. Trimming took off 6 bases at V and 3 bases at J, with 12 bases between the two ends. CDR3 amino acids: CASRNSILYEQYF. CDR3 bases: TGTGCCAGCAGGAACAGCATTCTCTACGAGCAGTACTTC.

There are a few counts of this clonotype. The V and J genes are TRBV12-3 or TRBV12-4 and TRBJ2-2; D may be TRBD2 (5 bases). This CDR3 comprises 17 residues. V lost 6 bases to trimming and J lost 6 bases, with 23 bases between them. This CDR3 is CASSSGELRVVAGELFF. CDR3 bases: TGTGCCAGCAGCAGTGGGGAGCTCCGGGTTGTAGCCGGGGAGCTGTTTTTT.

This chain links TRBV19 with TRBJ1-2; TRBD1 is a possible D gene (5 bases). Looked up from germline, CDR1 is LNHDA and CDR2 is SQIVND (reference sequence). The CDR3 is 15 residues long. V gave up 2 bases and J gave up 9 bases, with 19 bases separating them. CDR3 nucleotides: TGTGCCAGTAGTATACGGGGCAGGTCCACGGCGAGCTACACCTTC. Its protein product is CASSIRGRSTASYTF.

This clonotype showed up just a few times. The chain carries TRBV21-1 and TRBJ2-7; TRBD1 reflects the table's D call only, with no check against the DNA. TRBV21-1 is shown as a pseudogene. The CDR3 has 19 residues. CDR3 sequence: CASSKVGGTHNLRDIQQYF. In nucleotides, the CDR3 is TGTGCCAGCAGCAAAGTTGGGGGGACACACAATCTACGAGATATCCAGCAGTACTTC.

This clonotype was counted a few times. V usage is TRBV5-1 and J usage is TRBJ1-2; the D is unclear. CDR1 is SGHRS, CDR2 YFSETQ, per germline. With 0 bases removed from V and 0 bases from J, the gap between germline ends came to 12 bases. The CDR3 consists of 16 residues. The CDR3 region has the DNA TGCGCCAGCAGCTTGGTTCCAGGATCAGCTAACTATGGCTACACCTTC. Protein product: CASSLVPGSANYGYTF. Based on the CDR3 plus reference TRBV5-1 and TRBJ1-2, the full variable domain is KAGVTQTPRYLIKTRGQQVTLSCSPISGHRSVSWYQQTPGQGLQFLFEYFSETQRNKGNFPGRFSGRQFSNSRSEMNVSTLELGDSALYLCASSLVPGSANYGYTFGSGTRLTVV.

This sequence joins TRBV6-2 or TRBV6-3 and TRBJ2-7; D not resolved. CDR1 is MNHEY and CDR2 is SVGEGT in the germline V gene. The CDR3 is 11 amino acids. Trimming took off 5 bases at V and 6 bases at J, with 8 bases between the two ends. The CDR3 loop reads CASSPRGEQYF. The CDR3 DNA is TGTGCCAGCAGTCCCCGAGGCGAGCAGTACTTC.

This clonotype was seen a few times. V and J are TRBV18 and TRBJ2-4, with 7 bases identical to TRBD1. The germline CDR1 and CDR2 sequences are KGHSH and LQKENI. The CDR3 runs to 15 residues. J was trimmed by 0 bases and V by 6 bases; bases with no gene match: 5. The CDR3 protein is CASSGDSLAKNIQYF. The CDR3 DNA reads as TGTGCCAGCTCCGGGGACAGCCTAGCCAAAAACATTCAGTACTTC.

In this sample, this clonotype turned up a few times. The CDR3 coding sequence is TGCGCCAGCAGGCTAATGGACGGGAACTATGGCTACACCTTC. It translates to CASRLMDGNYGYTF. The J gene is TRBJ1-2, the V gene TRBV5-1; D is uncertain. Trimming shortened V by 5 bases and J by 2 bases, and 13 bases separated the two germline ends. This CDR3 is built from 14 residues. Germline CDR1 and CDR2: SGHRS and YFSETQ.

In its sample, this clonotype was seen a few times. The chain has TRBV20-1 and TRBJ1-2; D ambiguous. The CDR3 contains 13 residues. Deletions cut 1 base from V and 2 bases from J, with 8 bases between. From germline, CDR1 is DFQATT and CDR2 SNEGSKA (reference sequence). The CDR3 nucleotides read TGCAGTGCTAGAGGGGCCAGGAACTATGGCTACACCTTC. Translation: CSARGARNYGYTF.

This clonotype was detected only a few times. The V and J genes are TRBV5-1 and TRBJ2-5, with unresolved D. From germline, CDR1 is SGHRS and CDR2 YFSETQ. Deletions cut 0 bases from V and 5 bases from J, with 17 bases between. The CDR3 contains 16 residues. The CDR3 spells CASSLVLTATRETQYF. DNA for the CDR3: TGCGCCAGCAGCTTGGTTCTCACGGCTACTCGGGAGACCCAGTACTTC.

About this clonotype: Given a much more abundant clone one base away, this may be a read error. J is TRBJ1-1 and V is TRBV6-5; D not resolved. From germline, CDR1 is MNHEY and CDR2 SVGAGI. The CDR3 has 13 residues. Trimming removed 1 base from V and 1 base from J, with 4 bases in between. The CDR3 reads CASSYWGNTEAFF. As DNA, the CDR3 is TGTGCCAGCAGTTACTGGGGGAACACTGAAGCTTTCTTT.

The rearrangement links TRBV10-3 to TRBJ1-1; D not resolved. The CDR3 is 11 amino acids. Trimming cost V 4 bases and J 5 bases, with 5 bases left between them. In germline, CDR1 is ENHRY, CDR2 SYGVKD. The CDR3 is CAISGRTEAFF. The CDR3 DNA reads TGTGCCATCAGTGGTCGGACTGAAGCTTTCTTT.

This clonotype has just a few counts. The CDR3 reads CASSEGVTNQSYGYTF. The DNA for the CDR3 is TGTGCCAGCAGCGAGGGAGTGACCAACCAAAGCTACGGCTACACCTTC. The rearrangement uses TRBV9 and TRBJ1-2, with D unresolved. Trimming took off 3 bases at V and 8 bases at J, with 23 bases between the two ends. Germline values: CDR1 SGDLS, CDR2 YYNGEE. This CDR3 has 16 amino acids.

This clonotype was seen more than once but under ten times. The rearrangement joins TRBV6-2 or TRBV6-3 to TRBJ1-5; D is uncertain. Germline V gene lookup returns CDR1 MNHEY and CDR2 SVGEGT. The CDR3 totals 14 residues. The V gene lost 7 bases and the J gene lost 3 bases, with 13 bases spanning the gap. The CDR3 coding sequence is TGTGCCAGCAACCAGGAAGAAAACAATCAGCCCCAGCATTTT. Its protein product is CASNQEENNQPQHF.

Ten or more counts support this clonotype. The chain couples TRBV5-1 to TRBJ2-7, with a tentative D call TRBD1 (6 bases). This CDR3 has 15 residues. Germline loops: CDR1 SGHRS, CDR2 YFSETQ. Trimming took off 1 base at V and 2 bases at J, with 13 bases between the two ends. CDR3 protein: CASSLRGQSTYEQYF. Here the CDR3 DNA reads TGCGCCAGCAGCTTGAGGGGACAAAGCACCTACGAGCAGTACTTC.

The chain joins TRBV6-1 to TRBJ2-2, with D maybe TRBD2 (5 bases). The V gene's germline CDR1 is MNHNS and CDR2 SASEGT. With 4 bases removed from V and 1 base from J, the gap between germline ends came to 7 bases. CDR3 size: 14 residues. The CDR3 DNA follows: TGTGCCAGCAGTGCCGAGGGGAACACCGGGGAGCTGTTTTTT. Amino acids: CASSAEGNTGELFF.

This chain uses TRBV2 with TRBJ2-3; 12 bases fit TRBD2. Unmatched junction bases numbered 4, after V lost 7 bases and J lost 2 bases. The CDR3 consists of 15 residues. From germline, CDR1 is SNHLY and CDR2 FYNNEI. The CDR3 protein is CASNGLAGSTDTQYF. In nucleotides, the CDR3 is TGTGCCAGCAATGGACTAGCGGGATCCACAGATACGCAGTATTTT.